This T cell receptor beta chain was retrieved from a study of T cell repertoires in cytomegalovirus infection. This clonotype appeared a few times. The antigen remains undetermined. TCRdb re-called the reads with MiXCR, one entry per CDR3 protein. This table holds under 120,000 distinct CDR3 sequences, around 45% found once. The TCR originated in a human donor in good health (CMV status not recorded). Some clones in this sample may be carry-over from other donors' samples. This specimen consisted of CD8+ T cells from cultured PBMCs, obtained from culture after CMV antigen stimulation.

The CDR3 DNA sequence: TGTGCCAGCAGAGGACAGGGTCCCCACTTT. Amino acids: CASRGQGPHF. This chain joins TRBV2 and TRBJ1-6; 8 bases are shared with TRBD1. Per the germline V gene, CDR1 is SNHLY and CDR2 is FYNNEI. The CDR3 extends over 10 amino acids. V shed 6 bases, J shed 18 bases, and the junction held 4 bases outside the gene matches.